These T cell receptor beta chains were read from a single sample in a study of OX40 agonist ivuxolimab in advanced cancers. TCRdb keeps only in-frame clones here, not all; method: immunoSEQ multiplex PCR. The sample includes more than 80,000 clones, 90% to 95% of them seen just once. Specimen: CD4+ or CD8+ T cells sorted from blood, collected in a trial of the OX40 agonist ivuxolimab. These receptor sequences come from an adult with an advanced solid tumor such as melanoma, head and neck, liver or kidney cancer. CDR3s include the opening cysteine and the closing phenylalanine or tryptophan. The order of the fields is D gene, V gene, clone size, J gene, CDR3 protein, CDR3 DNA. The D gene is left open where the match is weak. Not all rows give a size; the values are once, few, many and, for expanded clones, a class.

TRBD1,TRBV2,-,TRBJ2-2,CASSEAVTGAGELFF,TGTGCCAGCAGTGAGGCTGTTACAGGGGCGGGGGAGCTGTTTTTT
-,TRBV6-6,-,TRBJ1-6,CASSYPMAGSPLHF,TGTGCCAGCAGTTACCCGATGGCGGGTTCACCCCTCCACTTT
-,TRBV7-6,-,TRBJ1-2,CASSFGSGIGYTF,TGTGCCAGCAGCTTTGGGTCTGGGATCGGCTACACCTTC
-,TRBV20-1,-,TRBJ1-3,CSARGPNTIYF,TGCAGTGCTAGAGGACCGAACACCATATATTTT
-,TRBV6-1,-,TRBJ1-1,CASSEPWRNTEAFF,TGTGCCAGCAGTGAACCCTGGAGGAACACTGAAGCTTTCTTT
-,TRBV28,-,TRBJ1-5,CASFSVTGWQPQHF,TGTGCCAGCTTCTCTGTGACAGGCTGGCAGCCCCAGCATTTT
-,TRBV5-1,-,TRBJ1-2,CASSLEGRDGYTF,TGCGCCAGCAGCTTGGAAGGGAGGGATGGCTACACCTTC
-,TRBV6-5,-,TRBJ1-5,CASRSWTEGQPQHF,TGTGCCAGCAGATCCTGGACCGAGGGTCAGCCCCAGCATTTT
-,TRBV28,-,TRBJ1-1,CASSFQTIAEAFF,TGTGCCAGCAGTTTCCAGACGATAGCTGAAGCTTTCTTT
TRBD1,TRBV6-5,-,TRBJ1-2,CASRLQGGNYGYTF,TGTGCCAGCAGGCTACAGGGGGGGAACTATGGCTACACCTTC
-,TRBV7-3,few,TRBJ2-7,CASSLGPIREQYF,TGTGCCAGCAGCTTAGGCCCGATTCGGGAGCAGTACTTC
-,TRBV28,-,TRBJ2-3,CASSQGQIFTDTQYF,TGTGCCAGCAGCCAGGGGCAGATCTTCACAGATACGCAGTATTTT
-,TRBV12-5,-,TRBJ2-3,CASGLEARDTQYF,TGTGCTAGTGGTTTGGAAGCGAGAGATACGCAGTATTTT
-,TRBV4-3,-,TRBJ1-2,CASSPGTATFYGYTF,TGCGCCAGCAGCCCGGGTACAGCGACCTTCTATGGCTACACCTTC
-,TRBV30,-,TRBJ2-1,CAWSQYNEQFF,TGTGCCTGGAGTCAGTACAATGAGCAGTTCTTC
TRBD2,TRBV5-1,once,TRBJ2-1,CASSLAGVDEQFF,TGCGCCAGCAGCTTAGCGGGGGTGGATGAGCAGTTCTTC
TRBD2,TRBV5-4,-,TRBJ2-1,CAGGLAGVNEQFF,TGTGCCGGGGGACTAGCGGGGGTCAATGAGCAGTTCTTC
-,TRBV20-1,-,TRBJ2-3,CSASGQTHYF,TGCAGTGCTAGCGGGCAGACGCACTATTTT
-,TRBV25-1,once,TRBJ2-5,CASSDGGAGRETQYF,TGTGCCAGCAGTGACGGGGGCGCCGGCCGGGAGACCCAGTACTTC
-,TRBV7-9,-,TRBJ1-1,CASSLQGAVSTEAFF,TGTGCCAGCAGCTTACAAGGGGCTGTAAGCACTGAAGCTTTCTTT
-,TRBV27,-,TRBJ1-1,CASSFLGGTEAFF,TGTGCCAGCAGTTTTCTGGGGGGAACTGAAGCTTTCTTT
-,TRBV14,-,TRBJ1-1,CASSQSLNTEAFF,TGTGCCAGCAGCCAATCCCTGAACACTGAAGCTTTCTTT
-,TRBV30,-,TRBJ1-5,CAWSVGQGPQPQHF,TGTGCCTGGAGTGTGGGGCAGGGACCTCAGCCCCAGCATTTT
-,TRBV14,-,TRBJ2-7,CASSQDLRAEQYF,TGTGCCAGCAGCCAAGATTTGAGGGCCGAGCAGTACTTC
TRBD1,TRBV14,-,TRBJ2-2,CASTGQGGTGELFF,TGTGCCAGCACCGGACAGGGGGGCACCGGGGAGCTGTTTTTT
-,TRBV6-5,-,TRBJ1-5,CASRKTGNGPQHF,TGTGCCAGCAGAAAGACCGGGAATGGGCCCCAGCATTTT
-,TRBV19,-,TRBJ2-3,CASSIARLGGPVLF,TGTGCCAGTAGTATAGCACGGCTTGGGGGGCCCGTCCTTTTT
-,TRBV4-1,-,TRBJ2-5,CASSLHSRETQYF,TGCGCCAGCAGCCTCCATAGCCGAGAGACCCAGTACTTC
-,TRBV18,-,TRBJ1-5,CASSQVFGSNQPQHF,TGTGCCAGCTCACAGGTGTTTGGGAGCAATCAGCCCCAGCATTTT
-,TRBV4-2,-,TRBJ1-6,CASSQGGDLYNSPLHF,TGTGCCAGCAGCCAAGGTGGAGATCTCTATAATTCACCCCTCCACTTT
-,TRBV29-1,-,TRBJ2-6,CSVEEGTGANVLTF,TGCAGCGTTGAGGAGGGCACTGGGGCCAACGTCCTGACTTTC
TRBD1,TRBV6-6,once,TRBJ2-7,CASKTGTGGGEQYF,TGTGCCAGCAAAACCGGGACAGGGGGTGGTGAGCAGTACTTC
-,TRBV5-3,-,TRBJ2-5,CASSPQGFETQYF,TGTGCCAGCAGCCCACAGGGTTTCGAGACCCAGTACTTC
-,TRBV5-1,-,TRBJ2-3,CASGVSDTQYF,TGCGCCAGCGGGGTCTCAGATACGCAGTATTTT
-,TRBV7-2,-,TRBJ2-7,CASSPPPGTYSSYEQYF,TGTGCCAGCAGCCCGCCCCCCGGGACGTATAGCTCCTACGAGCAGTACTTC
TRBD1,TRBV4-2,-,TRBJ1-5,CASSRTGGNQPQHF,TGTGCCAGCAGCCGGACAGGTGGAAATCAGCCCCAGCATTTT
-,TRBV27,-,TRBJ2-3,CASSHGEGDTQYF,TGTGCCAGCAGCCATGGCGAGGGGGATACGCAGTATTTT
-,TRBV20-1,-,TRBJ2-5,CSADIQETQYF,TGCAGTGCGGACATCCAAGAGACCCAGTACTTC
-,TRBV28,-,TRBJ2-1,CASSLSANNEQFF,TGTGCCAGCAGTTTGTCAGCGAACAATGAGCAGTTCTTC
-,TRBV6-6,-,TRBJ1-5,CASSYPQNFNQPQHF,TGTGCCAGCAGTTACCCACAGAACTTCAATCAGCCCCAGCATTTT
TRBD1,TRBV30,-,TRBJ1-1,CAWRRVRGRGTEAFF,TGTGCCTGGAGACGAGTTAGGGGGCGTGGGACTGAAGCTTTCTTT
-,TRBV5-1,-,TRBJ2-1,CASSPDSSEYNEQFF,TGCGCCAGCAGCCCGGACTCCAGCGAATACAATGAGCAGTTCTTC
-,TRBV6-1,-,TRBJ1-5,CASSEGTNRAYQPQHF,TGTGCCAGCAGTGAGGGCACAAACAGGGCCTATCAGCCCCAGCATTTT
-,TRBV2,-,TRBJ2-2,CASSNTGELFF,TGTGCCAGCAGCAACACCGGGGAGCTGTTTTTT
TRBD2,TRBV5-4,-,TRBJ2-3,CASSSLRSQAGGVSTDTQYF,TGTGCCAGCAGCTCTTTGCGTTCGCAAGCGGGAGGGGTGTCCACAGATACGCAGTATTTT